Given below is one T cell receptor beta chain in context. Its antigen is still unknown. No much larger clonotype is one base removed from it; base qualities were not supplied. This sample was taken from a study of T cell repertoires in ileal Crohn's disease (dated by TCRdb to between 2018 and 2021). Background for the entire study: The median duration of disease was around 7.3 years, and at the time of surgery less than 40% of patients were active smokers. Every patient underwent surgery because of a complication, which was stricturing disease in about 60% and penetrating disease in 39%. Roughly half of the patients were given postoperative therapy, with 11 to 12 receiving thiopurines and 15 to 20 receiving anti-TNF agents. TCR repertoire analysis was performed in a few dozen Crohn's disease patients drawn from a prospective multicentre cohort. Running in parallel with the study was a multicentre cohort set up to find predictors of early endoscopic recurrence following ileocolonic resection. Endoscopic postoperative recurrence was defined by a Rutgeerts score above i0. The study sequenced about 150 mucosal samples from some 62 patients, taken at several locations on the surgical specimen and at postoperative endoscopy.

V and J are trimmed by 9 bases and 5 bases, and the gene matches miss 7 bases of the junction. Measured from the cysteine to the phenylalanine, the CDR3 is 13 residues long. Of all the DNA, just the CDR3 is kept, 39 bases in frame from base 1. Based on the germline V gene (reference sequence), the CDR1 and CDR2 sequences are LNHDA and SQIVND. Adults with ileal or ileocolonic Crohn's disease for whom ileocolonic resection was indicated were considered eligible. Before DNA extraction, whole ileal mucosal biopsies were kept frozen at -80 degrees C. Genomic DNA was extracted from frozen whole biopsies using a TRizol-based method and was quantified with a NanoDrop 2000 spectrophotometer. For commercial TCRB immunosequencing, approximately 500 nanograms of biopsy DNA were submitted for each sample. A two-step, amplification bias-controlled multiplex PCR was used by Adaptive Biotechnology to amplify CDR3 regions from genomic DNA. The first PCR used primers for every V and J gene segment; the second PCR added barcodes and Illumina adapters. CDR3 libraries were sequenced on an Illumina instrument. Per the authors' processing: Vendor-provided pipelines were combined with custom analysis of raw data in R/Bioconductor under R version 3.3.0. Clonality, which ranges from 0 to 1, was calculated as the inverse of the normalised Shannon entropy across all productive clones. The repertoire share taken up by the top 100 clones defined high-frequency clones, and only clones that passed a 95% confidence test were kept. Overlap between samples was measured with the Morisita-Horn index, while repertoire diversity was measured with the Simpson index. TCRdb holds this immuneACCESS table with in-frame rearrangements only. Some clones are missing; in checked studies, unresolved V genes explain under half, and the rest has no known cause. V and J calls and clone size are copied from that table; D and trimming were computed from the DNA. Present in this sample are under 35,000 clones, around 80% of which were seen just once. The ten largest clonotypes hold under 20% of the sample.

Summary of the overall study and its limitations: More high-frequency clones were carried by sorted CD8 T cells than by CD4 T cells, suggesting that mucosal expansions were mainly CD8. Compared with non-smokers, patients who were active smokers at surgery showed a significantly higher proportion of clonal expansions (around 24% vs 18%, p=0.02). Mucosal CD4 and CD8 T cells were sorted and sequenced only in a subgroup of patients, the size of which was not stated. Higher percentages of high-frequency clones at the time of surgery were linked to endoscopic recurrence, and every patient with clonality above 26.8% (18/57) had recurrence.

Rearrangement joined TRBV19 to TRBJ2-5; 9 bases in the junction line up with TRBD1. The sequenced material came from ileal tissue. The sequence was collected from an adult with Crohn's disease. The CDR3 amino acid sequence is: CASTDRGRETQYF. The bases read TGTGCCAGCACGGACAGGGGCAGGGAGACCCAGTACTTC. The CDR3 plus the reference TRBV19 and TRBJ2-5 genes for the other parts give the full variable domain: DGGITQSPKYLFRKEGQNVTLSCEQNLNHDAMYWYRQDPGQGLRLIYYSQIVNDFQKGDIAEGYSVSREKKESFPLTVTSAQKNPTAFYLCASTDRGRETQYFGPGTRLLVL.